Sequencing of this T cell receptor beta chain was carried out in a study of blood T cell repertoires in COVID-19. Generated by immunoSEQ multiplex PCR, the TCRdb table keeps only in-frame clones and is missing some. The profile covers roughly 90,000 clones, with over 75% appearing a single time and 3% taken by the ten largest. While infection was still active, Seattle patients were enrolled and then followed longitudinally. Source material: peripheral blood. The TCR sequence derives from an elderly woman with COVID-19, enrolled during active disease.

The CDR3 DNA is TGTGCCAGCAGCCGTTTCCGGGATATTGGCAATGAGCAGTTCTTC. Its protein is CASSRFRDIGNEQFF. The rearrangement joins TRBV14 to TRBJ2-1; maybe TRBD2 (5 bases). CDR1 SGHDN and CDR2 FVKESK come from the germline V gene. This CDR3 contains 15 residues. The germline V and J ends were trimmed by 4 bases and 6 bases, with 16 bases remaining between them.